These T cell receptor beta chains were read from a single sample in a study of PD-1 blockade in classical Hodgkin lymphoma. Only in-frame clones appear in the TCRdb table, and some are missing; sequencing was by immunoSEQ multiplex PCR. The sample includes tens of thousands of clones, nearly 90% of them seen just once. Sample: peripheral blood mononuclear cells (PBMCs), taken before the fourth cycle of nivolumab. These TCRs come from a human donor with classical Hodgkin lymphoma. CDR3s leave out the opening cysteine and the closing phenylalanine or tryptophan. The D gene is left open where the match is weak.

d_gene,v_gene,CDR3aa
-,TRBV11-2,ASSSSAGTQPQH
-,TRBV5-6,ASSSGPQAQTDTQY
-,TRBV6-6,ASSDFTGALNQPQH
TRBD1,TRBV6-1,ASSEDQGANYGYT
TRBD1,TRBV5-1,ASTPGQGAEKLF
-,TRBV6-1,ASQFRFGSEKLF
TRBD1,TRBV2,ASSSRDRGTSVDSPLH
TRBD2,TRBV19,ASRGAGGLETQY
-,TRBV6-6,AAFGAVNEKLF
TRBD1,TRBV2,ASRDSYYEQY
-,TRBV5-1,ASSLGQAQETQY
TRBD2,TRBV7-8,ASRRTSPSTDTQY
-,TRBV7-9,ASSLRGRSIYGYT
TRBD1,TRBV27,ASSLTGATGELF
TRBD2,TRBV5-1,ASSGGTSAGNEQF
-,TRBV7-8,ASSKREITIVKGNTEAF
-,TRBV19,ASSIIGRESSGNTIY
TRBD2,TRBV7-6,ASSPRLAGDASSYNEQF
TRBD1,TRBV10-1,ASRRQGTYNEQF
TRBD1,TRBV5-6,ASSLFWTGGPETQY
TRBD2,TRBV5-1,ASSLVGLAGVETQY
-,TRBV6-5,ASLVEGRNEQF
TRBD1,TRBV5-1,ASSLATGGGYGYT
TRBD1,TRBV28,ASSLRDRAAGELF
TRBD1,TRBV5-1,ASKYWTGTSYEQY
-,TRBV10-2,ASSLQGQDTQY
TRBD2,TRBV9,ASSTSGGALAYEQY
-,TRBV5-1,ASSLKISGANVLT
-,TRBV6-6,ASSSEDEKLF
-,TRBV5-1,ASSLVGPGNTEAF
-,TRBV5-1,ASSREVGLNEKLF
TRBD1,TRBV5-1,ASSSGQGKDTQY
-,TRBV19,ASSTLTSYNSPLH
TRBD2,TRBV5-4,ASSLDSGGVETQY
-,TRBV5-1,ASSLTGTTYEQY
-,TRBV5-1,ASSLYTNEKLF
TRBD1,TRBV5-1,ASSLLDRASGNTIY
TRBD1,TRBV5-1,ASSLDAGGRGELF
-,TRBV28,ASSPTSPVYEQY
-,TRBV29-1,SARLASTGNEQF
TRBD1,TRBV30,AWSTGQGTYEQY
-,TRBV13,ASSSTIKRQALTSYGYT
-,TRBV10-2,ASSEQQANNQPQH